One sample yielded the 10 T cell receptor beta chains listed below, sequenced in a study of cytomegalovirus exposure and HLA in healthy donors. Produced via immunoSEQ multiplex PCR; TCRdb's table is partial and in-frame only. The sample contains about 64,000 clones, around 88% of which appear only once. Sequencing was carried out using PBMCs. The receptors stem from a woman under 30 in good health and CMV-seronegative.

This sequence joins TRBV18 and TRBJ1-1; D not certain. This CDR3 is 12 amino acids long. The germline CDR1 and CDR2 sequences are KGHSH and LQKENI. V dropped 3 bases and J dropped 3 bases, with 5 bases sitting between them. CDR3 sequence reads: CASSPEDTEAFF. Here the CDR3 DNA reads TGTGCCAGCTCACCGGAGGACACTGAAGCTTTCTTT.

This clone was recorded only once. This chain uses TRBV29-1 with TRBJ2-7; TRBD2 matches 12 bases. CDR1 SQVTM and CDR2 ANQGSEA come from the germline V gene. This CDR3 region has 13 residues. After removal of 6 bases from V and 3 bases from J, the junction contained 3 bases not matched to a gene. CDR3 DNA: TGCAGCGTCCGGACTAGCGGGGACTACGAGCAGTACTTC. This codes for CSVRTSGDYEQYF.

V is TRBV29-1 and J is TRBJ1-1; maybe TRBD1 (6 bases). The CDR3 extends over 8 amino acids. Germline CDR1 reads SQVTM; CDR2 reads ANQGSEA. The CDR3 bases are TGCGCGGGGGGCCTGGCTTTCTTT. As protein: CAGGLAFF.

The chain couples TRBV29-1 to TRBJ2-7; D possibly corresponds to TRBD1 (5 bases). CDR1 is SQVTM, CDR2 ANQGSEA, per germline. This CDR3 spans 12 amino acids. V was clipped by 7 bases and J by 2 bases, with 12 bases between them. Written as DNA, the CDR3 is TGCAGCGGGGGCGTAGGTACCTACGAGCAGTACTTC. It translates to CSGGVGTYEQYF.

The rearrangement joins TRBV11-2 to TRBJ2-2; TRBD1 matches 8 bases. The V gene's germline CDR1 is SGHAT and CDR2 FQNNGV. Germline trimming cut 6 bases from V and 4 bases from J; bases unmatched to any gene: 10. This CDR3 contains 16 residues. The CDR3 bases are TGTGCCAGCAGTTTTGGACAGGGTCGGGGCACCGGGGAGCTGTTTTTT. This encodes CASSFGQGRGTGELFF. The full variable domain, its missing parts supplied by reference TRBV11-2 and TRBJ2-2, is EAGVAQSPRYKIIEKRQSVAFWCNPISGHATLYWYQQILGQGPKLLIQFQNNGVVDDSQLPKDRFSAERLKGVDSTLKIQPAKLEDSAVYLCASSFGQGRGTGELFFGEGSRLTVL.

V is TRBV21-1 and J is TRBJ1-5. TRBV21-1 represents a pseudogene. The CDR3 length is 15 residues. For the CDR3, the DNA is TGTGCCAGCAGCAAAAATCCGGGGATTTTGCAGCCCCAGCATTTT. Translation: CASSKNPGILQPQHF.

The V call is TRBV9, the J call TRBJ2-1; a weak D match, TRBD2 (5 bases). The CDR3 has 13 amino acids. Trimming took 0 bases from V and 4 from J, leaving 5 bases between them. The V gene's germline CDR1 is SGDLS and CDR2 YYNGEE. Here the CDR3 DNA reads TGTGCCAGCAGCGTAGGGGAGTACAATGAGCAGTTCTTC. This translates into CASSVGEYNEQFF.

Comments on this clone: Germline is not matched at one junction end, which may reflect a read error. This rearrangement joins TRBV7-7 to TRBJ2-2; D remains unclear. Per the germline V gene, CDR1 is SSHAT and CDR2 is FNYEAQ (reference sequence). The CDR3 runs 11 residues. The CDR3 sequence is CASRQTGELFF. As DNA, the CDR3 is TGTGCTAGCAGACAAACCGGGGAGCTGTTTTTT.

V gene TRBV7-9 combines with J gene TRBJ1-4; D unclear. Trimming took off 1 base at V and 8 bases at J, with 14 bases between the two ends. Per germline, CDR1 SEHNR and CDR2 FQNEAQ (reference sequence). The CDR3 is made up of 15 amino acids. The CDR3 loop is CASSLEVSSLEKLFF. The DNA for the CDR3 is TGTGCCAGCAGCTTAGAGGTTAGCTCCTTGGAAAAACTGTTTTTT.

The V call is TRBV10-1, the J call TRBJ2-3; TRBD2 is a possible D gene (5 bases). Germline V gene lookup returns CDR1 WNHNN and CDR2 SYGVQD (reference sequence). The CDR3 consists of 12 residues. Trimming took off 0 bases at V and 8 bases at J, with 6 bases between the two ends. CDR3 DNA: TGCGCCAGCAGTGAGTCAGGAGGTACGCAGTATTTT. This encodes CASSESGGTQYF.